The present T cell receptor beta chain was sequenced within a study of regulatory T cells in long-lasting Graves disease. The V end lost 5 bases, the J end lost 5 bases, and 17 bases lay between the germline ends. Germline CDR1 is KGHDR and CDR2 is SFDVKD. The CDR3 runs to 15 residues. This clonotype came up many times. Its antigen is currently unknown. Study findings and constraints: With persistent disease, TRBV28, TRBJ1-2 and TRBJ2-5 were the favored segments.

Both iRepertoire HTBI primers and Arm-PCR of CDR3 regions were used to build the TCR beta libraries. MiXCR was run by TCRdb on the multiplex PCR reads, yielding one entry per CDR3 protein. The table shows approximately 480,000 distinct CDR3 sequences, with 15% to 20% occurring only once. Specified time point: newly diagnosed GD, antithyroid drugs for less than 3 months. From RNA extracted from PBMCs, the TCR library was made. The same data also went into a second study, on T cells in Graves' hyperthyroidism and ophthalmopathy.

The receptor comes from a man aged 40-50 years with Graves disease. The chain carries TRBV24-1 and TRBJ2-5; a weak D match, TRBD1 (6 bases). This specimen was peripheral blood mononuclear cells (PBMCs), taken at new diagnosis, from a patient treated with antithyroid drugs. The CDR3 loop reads CATSVWSGVRETQYF. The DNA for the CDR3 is TGTGCCACCAGTGTTTGGTCAGGGGTGAGGGAGACCCAGTACTTC.